Below, 14 T cell receptor beta chains from the same sample are listed, as sequenced in a study of memory CD4+ T cells and cytomegalovirus serostatus. This table comes from immunoSEQ multiplex PCR, and its TCRdb copy is limited to in-frame clones, with some not included. The sample contains tens of thousands of clones, about 80% of which appear only once. Single viable CD3+CD4+CD8-CD45RO+ cells were sorted as the memory CD4+ T cells. The specimen sequenced was memory CD4+ T cells from blood. Receptors were obtained from an adult in good health and CMV-seropositive.

The chain is built from TRBV5-1 and TRBJ1-6; 8 nucleotides match TRBD1. V shed 1 base, J shed 2 bases, and the junction held 5 bases outside the gene matches. The CDR3 runs to 17 residues. CDR1 is SGHRS and CDR2 is YFSETQ in the germline V gene. The CDR3 region has the DNA TGCGCCAGCAGCTTGTTGGCAGGGGGCGCCTATAATTCACCCCTCCACTTT. Amino acid sequence: CASSLLAGGAYNSPLHF.

This rearrangement joins TRBV2 to TRBJ2-1, with TRBD2 identical over 12 bases. Germline CDR1 SNHLY, CDR2 FYNNEI. The CDR3 extends over 16 amino acids. V shed 6 bases and J 6 bases; nucleotides not matched to a gene: 9. The CDR3 DNA reads as TGTGCCAGCAGGCATCCGCTAGCGGGAGGGCGCAATGAGCAGTTCTTC. Protein product: CASRHPLAGGRNEQFF.

The gene calls are TRBV5-4 and TRBJ2-2; 7 bases map to TRBD2. The trim removed 0 bases at V and 4 bases at J, leaving 3 bases unmatched. The CDR3 contains 15 residues. Germline values: CDR1 SGHNT, CDR2 YYREEE (reference sequence). For the CDR3, the DNA is TGTGCCAGCAGCTTGGATCCGGGGGGCACCGGGGAGCTGTTTTTT. It is translated as CASSLDPGGTGELFF.

The rearrangement links TRBV6-5 to TRBJ2-7; D is possibly TRBD1 (6 bases). Trimming removed 3 bases from V and 4 bases from J, with 19 bases in between. The CDR3 sequence is 16 residues long. From germline, CDR1 is MNHEY and CDR2 SVGAGI. The CDR3 here is CASSYKTQTGSYEQYF. The CDR3 nucleotides read TGTGCCAGCAGTTATAAGACTCAGACAGGCTCTTACGAGCAGTACTTC.

Relative to its sample, this clone is medium-sized. This chain joins TRBV9 and TRBJ2-5; tentative D call: TRBD1 (5 bases). Trimming shortened V by 2 bases and J by 4 bases, and 12 bases separated the two germline ends. Germline-derived CDR1 and CDR2 are SGDLS and YYNGEE. This CDR3 comprises 14 residues. The CDR3 bases are TGTGCCAGCAGCGTGACAGAGATCCGAGAGACCCAGTACTTC. Its protein is CASSVTEIRETQYF.

The sample holds one count of this clone. CDR3 nucleotide sequence: TGTGCCACCAGGATAATGGGGGGGAATGAGCAGTTCTTC. Its protein is CATRIMGGNEQFF. The chain employs TRBV6-5 and TRBJ2-1; 7 positions match TRBD2. After removal of 10 bases from V and 7 bases from J, the junction contained 10 bases not matched to a gene. There are 13 residues in the CDR3. Germline-derived CDR1 and CDR2 are MNHEY and SVGAGI.

V and J are TRBV18 and TRBJ2-3; no clear D. The germline V gene has CDR1 KGHSH and CDR2 LQKENI. The CDR3 is 11 amino acids. The V gene lost 5 bases and the J gene lost 2 bases, with 2 bases spanning the gap. CDR3 sequence (DNA): TGTGCCAGCTCATACACAGATACGCAGTATTTT. As protein: CASSYTDTQYF.

The V call is TRBV29-1, the J call TRBJ2-2; tentative D call: TRBD1 (5 bases). CDR1 is SQVTM and CDR2 is ANQGSEA in the germline V gene. Deletions cut 4 bases from V and 3 bases from J, with 9 bases between. This CDR3 spans 13 amino acids. The CDR3 DNA follows: TGCAGCGTTGGAGGACACTACACCGGGGAGCTGTTTTTT. Protein product: CSVGGHYTGELFF.

The chain carries TRBV4-3 and TRBJ2-2; no firm D call. The CDR3 consists of 16 residues. V was clipped by 1 base and J by 5 bases, with 14 bases between them. Germline CDR1 and CDR2: LGHNA and YSLEER. CDR3 DNA: TGCGCCAGCAGCCAAGCACAAGATCTTTATACCGGGGAGCTGTTTTTT. Translation gives CASSQAQDLYTGELFF.

The chain is built from TRBV7-2 and TRBJ1-4; unclear D gene. V was clipped by 3 bases and J by 3 bases, with 14 bases between them. Germline loops: CDR1 SGHTA, CDR2 FQGNSA. The CDR3 sequence is 16 residues long. This chain's CDR3 is CASSLNNPRANEKLFF. The CDR3 bases are TGTGCCAGCAGCTTGAACAACCCAAGGGCTAATGAAAAACTGTTTTTT.

The chain is built from TRBV28 and TRBJ2-3; TRBD2 matches 7 bases. In germline, CDR1 is MDHEN, CDR2 SYDVKM. The CDR3 has 14 residues. After removal of 7 bases from V and 4 bases from J, the junction contained 8 bases not matched to a gene. The CDR3 loop reads CASKEGGPPDTQYF. In DNA form, the CDR3 reads TGTGCCAGCAAGGAGGGAGGGCCCCCAGATACGCAGTATTTT.

The chain couples TRBV6-1 to TRBJ1-6, with D unclear. Between the trimmed V and J ends, which lost 3 bases and 6 bases, there was a span of 6 bases. CDR1 MNHNS and CDR2 SASEGT come from the germline V gene. The length of the CDR3 is 13 residues. The CDR3 coding sequence is TGTGCCAGCAGTGATACAAGTAATTCACCCCTCCACTTT. Translated, it gives CASSDTSNSPLHF.

The table lists this clone with a count of one. The DNA for the CDR3 is TGTGCCACAGCGGTCGAGGGTATGAACACTGAAGCTTTCTTT. As protein: CATAVEGMNTEAFF. V usage is TRBV10-3 and J usage is TRBJ1-1; D gene ambiguous. From germline, CDR1 is ENHRY and CDR2 SYGVKD. CDR3 length: 14 amino acids. V dropped 10 bases and J dropped 0 bases, with 15 bases sitting between them.

With respect to this clone: The junction and the germline gene differ at one end; a read error may be behind it. The CDR3 DNA reads TGTGCTAGCAGCTTAAGCGGGAGGGCCTCCTACAATGAGCAGTTCTTC. Translation: CASSLSGRASYNEQFF. The chain recombines TRBV7-7 with TRBJ2-1; TRBD2 agrees at 10 bases. The CDR3 runs 16 residues. The germline CDR1 and CDR2 sequences are SSHAT and FNYEAQ (reference sequence).